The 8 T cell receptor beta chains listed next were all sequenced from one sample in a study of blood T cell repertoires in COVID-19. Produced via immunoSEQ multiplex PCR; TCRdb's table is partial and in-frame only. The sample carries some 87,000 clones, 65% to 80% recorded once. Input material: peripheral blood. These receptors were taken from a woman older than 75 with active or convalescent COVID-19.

The CDR3 is CSVAGTSGTDTQYF. The DNA for the CDR3 is TGCAGCGTCGCCGGGACTAGCGGCACAGATACGCAGTATTTT. This chain connects TRBV29-1 to TRBJ2-3; TRBD2 matches 10 bases. V gave up 6 bases and J gave up 1 base; unmatched junction bases: 4. Germline V gives CDR1 SQVTM, CDR2 ANQGSEA. This CDR3 is 14 amino acids long.

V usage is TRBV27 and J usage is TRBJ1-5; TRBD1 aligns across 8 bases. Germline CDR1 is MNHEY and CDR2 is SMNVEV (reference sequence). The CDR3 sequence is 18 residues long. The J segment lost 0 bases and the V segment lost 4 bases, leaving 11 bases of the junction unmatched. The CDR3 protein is CASSSQTGAGYSNQPQHF. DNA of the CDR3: TGTGCCAGCAGTTCACAGACAGGGGCGGGGTATAGCAATCAGCCCCAGCATTTT.

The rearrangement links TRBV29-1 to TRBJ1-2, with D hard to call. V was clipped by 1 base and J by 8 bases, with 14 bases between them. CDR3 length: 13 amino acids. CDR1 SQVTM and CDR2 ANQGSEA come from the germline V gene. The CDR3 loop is CSVEGEGAGGYTF. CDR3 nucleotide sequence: TGCAGCGTTGAAGGGGAGGGAGCTGGGGGCTACACCTTC.

The CDR3, as DNA: TGTGCCGTGGGCAGGATAAATTCACCCCTCCACTTT. This codes for CAVGRINSPLHF. The gene calls are TRBV12-3 or TRBV12-4 and TRBJ1-6; no clear D. The V gene lost 11 bases and the J gene lost 7 bases, with 12 bases spanning the gap. The CDR3 sequence is 12 residues long.

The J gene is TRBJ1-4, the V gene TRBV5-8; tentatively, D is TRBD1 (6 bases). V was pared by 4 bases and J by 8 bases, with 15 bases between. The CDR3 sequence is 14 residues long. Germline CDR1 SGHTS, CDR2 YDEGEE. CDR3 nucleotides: TGTGCCAGCAGCCTGGAAGGGGGAGACGAAAAACTGTTTTTT. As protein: CASSLEGGDEKLFF. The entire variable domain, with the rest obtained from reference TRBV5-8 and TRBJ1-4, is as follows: EAGVTQSPTHLIKTRGQQATLRCSPISGHTSVYWYQQALGLGLQFLLWYDEGEERNRGNFPPRFSGRQFPNYSSELNVNALELEDSALYLCASSLEGGDEKLFFGSGTQLSVL.

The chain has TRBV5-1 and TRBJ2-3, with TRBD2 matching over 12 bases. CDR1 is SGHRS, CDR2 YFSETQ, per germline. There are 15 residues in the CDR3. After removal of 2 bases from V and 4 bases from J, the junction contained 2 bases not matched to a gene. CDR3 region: CASSFGLAGSDTQYF. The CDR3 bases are TGCGCCAGCAGCTTTGGACTAGCGGGATCAGATACGCAGTATTTT.

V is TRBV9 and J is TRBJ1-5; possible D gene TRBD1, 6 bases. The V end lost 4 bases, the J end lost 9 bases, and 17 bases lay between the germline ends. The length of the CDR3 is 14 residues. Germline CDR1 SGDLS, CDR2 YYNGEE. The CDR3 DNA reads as TGTGCCAGCAGCCTCGATCAGGGACAAGGGCCCCAGCATTTT. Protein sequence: CASSLDQGQGPQHF. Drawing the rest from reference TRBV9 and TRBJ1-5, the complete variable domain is DSGVTQTPKHLITATGQRVTLRCSPRSGDLSVYWYQQSLDQGLQFLIQYYNGEERAKGNILERFSAQQFPDLHSELNLSSLELGDSALYFCASSLDQGQGPQHFGDGTRLSIL.

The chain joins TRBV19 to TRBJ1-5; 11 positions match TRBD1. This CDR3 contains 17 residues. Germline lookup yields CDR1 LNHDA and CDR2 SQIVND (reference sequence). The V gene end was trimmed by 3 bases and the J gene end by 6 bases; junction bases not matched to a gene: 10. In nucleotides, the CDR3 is TGTGCCAGTAGTATCGTCGGACAGGGGGCGCGGAGTCAGCCCCAGCATTTT. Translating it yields CASSIVGQGARSQPQHF.